Shown below are 17 T cell receptor beta chains from a single sample sequenced in a study of PD-1 blockade in classical Hodgkin lymphoma. The table came from immunoSEQ multiplex PCR; TCRdb's copy has only in-frame clones and leaves some out. This sample has roughly 64,000 clones; 85% to 95% occur once, and the top ten carry 6.5% to 9.5%. Time point noted: cycle 4 day 1 (C4D1), after less than 7 weeks of nivolumab. In every patient, relapse followed autologous stem cell transplantation, while exposure to brentuximab vedotin differed. The starting material was peripheral blood mononuclear cells (PBMCs), obtained before the fourth cycle of nivolumab. These TCRs come from a human donor with classical Hodgkin lymphoma.

CDR3 bases: TGTGCCAGCAGCTCCTGGGGGCTGGAACAATCGCAGTATTTT. Encoded protein: CASSSWGLEQSQYF. The rearrangement links TRBV7-2 to TRBJ2-3, with D perhaps matching TRBD1 (6 bases). The germline CDR1 and CDR2 sequences are SGHTA and FQGNSA. The CDR3 has 14 amino acids. Trimming took off 4 bases at V and 10 bases at J, with 18 bases between the two ends.

The chain employs TRBV9 and TRBJ2-1, with 8 bases identical to TRBD1. Per germline, CDR1 SGDLS and CDR2 YYNGEE. This CDR3 comprises 15 residues. V shed 4 bases, J shed 1 base, and the junction held 4 bases outside the gene matches. As DNA, the CDR3 is TGTGCCAGCAGCCCTCGACAGGGGTCCTACAATGAGCAGTTCTTC. Translation: CASSPRQGSYNEQFF.

V is TRBV11-3 and J is TRBJ2-3, with D perhaps TRBD1 (6 bases). The CDR3 spans 15 residues. Germline V gene lookup returns CDR1 SGHNT and CDR2 YENEEA. V lost 5 bases, J lost 2 bases, and 14 bases lay in between. CDR3 nucleotide sequence: TGTGCCAGCAGCCCAGGGGCAGTTGACACAGATACGCAGTATTTT. This translates into CASSPGAVDTDTQYF.

J is TRBJ2-2 and V is TRBV7-3; 8 nucleotides match TRBD2. The CDR3 totals 14 residues. V gave up 5 bases and J gave up 9 bases; unmatched junction bases: 8. The germline V gene encodes CDR1 SGHTA and CDR2 FQGTGA. This CDR3 reads CASSPSGSGWELFF. In DNA, the CDR3 is TGTGCCAGCAGCCCGAGCGGGAGCGGATGGGAGCTGTTTTTT.

CDR3 in amino acids: CAWSVRRGGEQFF. CDR3 nucleotide sequence: TGTGCCTGGAGTGTACGCCGGGGCGGGGAGCAGTTCTTC. This sequence joins TRBV30 and TRBJ2-1; D possibly matches TRBD1 or TRBD2 (5 bases each). V lost 0 bases and J 10 bases, leaving 13 bases between the germline ends. The CDR3 totals 13 residues. Germline CDR1 GTSNPN, CDR2 SVGIG (reference sequence). The variable domain in full, completed from reference TRBV30 and TRBJ2-1, reads SQTIHQWPATLVQPVGSPLSLECTVEGTSNPNLYWYRQAAGRGLQLLFYSVGIGQISSEVPQNLSASRPQDRQFILSSKKLLLSDSGFYLCAWSVRRGGEQFFGPGTRLTVL.

This clone appeared once. The chain uses TRBV5-4 and TRBJ2-5, with TRBD2 matching over 9 bases. Germline-derived CDR1 and CDR2 are SGHNT and YYREEE (reference sequence). With V trimmed by 0 bases and J by 5 bases, 5 bases remained unmatched. The CDR3 consists of 15 residues. The CDR3: CASSLGAGGGETQYF. The DNA of the CDR3 is TGTGCCAGCAGCTTGGGAGCGGGAGGAGGGGAGACCCAGTACTTC.

The CDR3 spells CASRTEDRELFF. CDR3 coding DNA: TGTGCCAGCAGGACTGAGGACCGGGAGCTGTTTTTT. The chain carries TRBV2 and TRBJ2-2; no firm D call. V was shortened by 6 bases and J by 9 bases, with 11 bases between the two germline ends. CDR1 SNHLY and CDR2 FYNNEI come from the germline V gene. The CDR3 contains 12 residues.

The sample holds a few counts of this clone. J is TRBJ2-5 and V is TRBV6-1, with 9 bases that match TRBD1. The germline V gene encodes CDR1 MNHNS and CDR2 SASEGT. V lost 6 bases and J lost 8; bases outside the gene matches: 10. The CDR3 covers 14 residues. The CDR3: CASRDSGQGSTQYF. Written as DNA, the CDR3 is TGTGCCAGCAGAGATTCGGGACAGGGTAGTACCCAGTACTTC.

This clone appeared once. The V gene is TRBV18, the J gene TRBJ2-5; TRBD1 matches 7 bases. The CDR3 spans 15 residues. V was clipped by 5 bases and J by 5 bases; unmatched bases: 11. Germline V CDR1 and CDR2: KGHSH, LQKENI. The chain's CDR3 is CASSTATGDSETQYF. The CDR3 DNA follows: TGTGCCAGCTCAACGGCTACAGGGGATTCTGAGACCCAGTACTTC.

J is TRBJ1-2 and V is TRBV10-2, with 9 bases identical to TRBD1. Germline trimming cut 4 bases from V and 6 bases from J; bases unmatched to any gene: 9. The CDR3 totals 15 residues. Germline assignment: CDR1 WSHSY and CDR2 SAAADI. Written as DNA, the CDR3 is TGCGCCAGCAGTGGAATCGGGACAGGGATAGATGGCTACACCTTC. It translates to CASSGIGTGIDGYTF.

DNA of the CDR3: TGTGCCAGCAGCCTAGCGGGGGGGCGCTCCTACAATGAGCAGTTCTTC. Its protein is CASSLAGGRSYNEQFF. V gene TRBV5-4 combines with J gene TRBJ2-1; 12 nucleotides align to TRBD2. CDR1 and CDR2 from the germline V gene are SGHNT and YYREEE (reference sequence). The CDR3 totals 16 residues. Trimming at V came to 4 bases and at J to 0 bases, leaving 2 bases not matched to a gene. Full variable domain (missing parts from reference TRBV5-4 and TRBJ2-1): ETGVTQSPTHLIKTRGQQVTLRCSSQSGHNTVSWYQQALGQGPQFIFQYYREEENGRGNFPPRFSGLQFPNYSSELNVNALELDDSALYLCASSLAGGRSYNEQFFGPGTRLTVL.

Here the CDR3 DNA reads TGTGCCAGCAGCTTAGCGGGGAACTCCTACGAGCAGTACTTC. Its translation is CASSLAGNSYEQYF. The chain joins TRBV5-6 to TRBJ2-7, with TRBD2 identical over 7 bases. With V trimmed by 2 bases and J by 0 bases, 2 bases remained unmatched. Per the germline V gene, CDR1 is SGHDT and CDR2 is YYEEEE. This CDR3 has 14 amino acids.

The chain carries TRBV18 and TRBJ2-7; D may be TRBD1 (6 bases). Germline V gene data show CDR1 as KGHSH and CDR2 as LQKENI. The CDR3 has 13 residues. Trimming cost V 1 base and J 6 bases, with 10 bases left between them. The CDR3 nucleotides read TGTGCCAGCTCACCACTCGTAGGGGGCGAGCAGTACTTC. Residues: CASSPLVGGEQYF.

The chain couples TRBV6-6 to TRBJ2-2, with D possibly matching TRBD2 (6 bases). This CDR3 is built from 15 residues. Germline V gene sequence: CDR1 MNHNY, CDR2 SVGAGI (reference sequence). Between the trimmed V and J ends, which lost 5 bases and 7 bases, there was a span of 17 bases. Written as DNA, the CDR3 is TGTGCCAGCAGTACTACATCGCGGAGGGACGGGGAGCTGTTTTTT. This gives the protein CASSTTSRRDGELFF.

A word on this clone: The junction does not match germline at one end; this may be a read error. The chain uses TRBV27 and TRBJ1-2, with 7 bases fitting TRBD1. The CDR3 totals 13 residues. Germline V gives CDR1 MNHEY, CDR2 SMNVEV (reference sequence). The CDR3 protein is CVSSLTGAGGYTF. Here the CDR3 DNA reads TGTGTCAGCAGTTTAACAGGGGCGGGGGGCTACACCTTC.

This clone appeared a single time. V and J are TRBV25-1 and TRBJ2-3; D may be TRBD1 (5 bases). V was pared by 6 bases and J by 2 bases, with 15 bases between. The germline V gene encodes CDR1 MGHDK and CDR2 SYGVNS. This CDR3 comprises 15 residues. The CDR3 region is CASSPTVVDTDTQYF. The CDR3 DNA reads TGTGCCAGCAGCCCGACAGTCGTCGACACAGATACGCAGTATTTT.

CDR3 protein: CASRRAGGTDTQYF. CDR3 DNA: TGTGCCAGCAGGAGAGCGGGGGGCACAGATACGCAGTATTTT. The genes are TRBV7-9 and TRBJ2-3; TRBD2 matches 8 bases. The trim removed 6 bases at V and 1 base at J, leaving 3 bases unmatched. Germline values: CDR1 SEHNR, CDR2 FQNEAQ (reference sequence). This CDR3 comprises 14 residues.